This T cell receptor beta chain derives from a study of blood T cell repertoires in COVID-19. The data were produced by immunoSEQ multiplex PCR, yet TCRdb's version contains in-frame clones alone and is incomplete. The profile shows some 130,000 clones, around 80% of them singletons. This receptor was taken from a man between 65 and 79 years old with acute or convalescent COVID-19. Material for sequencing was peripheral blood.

The CDR3 sequence: CASSLLGAGLSSGNTIYF. The CDR3 nucleotides read TGTGCCAGCAGCTTATTGGGTGCAGGGCTTAGCTCTGGAAACACCATATATTTT. The chain employs TRBV7-6 and TRBJ1-3, with D maybe TRBD1 (5 bases). V was cut by 2 bases and J by 0 bases, with 17 bases left in between. CDR1 is SGHVS and CDR2 is FNYEAQ in the germline V gene. The CDR3 length is 18 residues.